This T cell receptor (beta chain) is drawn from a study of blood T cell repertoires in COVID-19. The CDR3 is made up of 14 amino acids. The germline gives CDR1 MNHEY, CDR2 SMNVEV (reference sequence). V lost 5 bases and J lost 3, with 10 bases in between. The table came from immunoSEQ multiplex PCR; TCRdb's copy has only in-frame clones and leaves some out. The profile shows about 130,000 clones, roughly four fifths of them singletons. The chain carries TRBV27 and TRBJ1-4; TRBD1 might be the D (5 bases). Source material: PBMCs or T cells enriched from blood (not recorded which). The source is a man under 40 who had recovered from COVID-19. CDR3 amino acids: CASSIRDSNEKLFF. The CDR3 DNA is TGTGCCAGCAGTATCCGGGACTCTAATGAAAAACTGTTTTTT.